This T cell receptor (beta chain) was observed in a study of T cell changes during pregnancy in multiple sclerosis. CDR1 and CDR2 from the germline V gene are MNHEY and SMNVEV (reference sequence). This CDR3 has 15 residues. Trimming left V 5 bases short and J 5 bases short, with 19 bases between. The repertoire was sequenced with immunoSEQ multiplex PCR; TCRdb's copy has only in-frame clones and lacks some. The profile shows about 75,000 clones, roughly 90% of them singletons. This TCR was sampled from a female donor in good health, enrolled as a control in a pregnancy study. Sample: peripheral blood, taken in the first trimester of pregnancy. The rearrangement uses TRBV27 and TRBJ2-7; possibly TRBD1 for D (6 bases). CDR3 in amino acids: CASSPRTQGFNEQYF. Written as DNA, the CDR3 is TGTGCCAGCAGTCCCCGGACCCAGGGGTTCAACGAGCAGTACTTC.